The 21 T cell receptor beta chains below were found in one sample sequenced in a study of blood T cell repertoires in COVID-19 (dated by TCRdb to the early 2020s). The library came from the immunoSEQ multiplex PCR assay. What TCRdb holds here is the immuneACCESS table cut down to in-frame rearrangements. Part of the clones is not present; checked against another copy, under half of the missing clones reflect an unresolved V gene, and the others are unexplained. Here the sample has some 180,000 clones; 85% occur a single time. The ten largest clones represent roughly 6.2% of the sample. Sequenced material: PBMCs or T cells enriched from blood (not recorded which). The receptors stem from a middle-aged man who had recovered from COVID-19.

This clone was found once. The chain employs TRBV6-5 and TRBJ2-7; no clear D gene. The CDR3 has 14 amino acids. V was pared by 5 bases and J by 0 bases, with 11 bases between. Germline lookup yields CDR1 MNHEY and CDR2 SVGAGI. The CDR3 DNA reads as TGTGCCAGCAGTCGACAAAGTTTCTCCTACGAGCAGTACTTC. Its protein is CASSRQSFSYEQYF.

The V gene is TRBV7-8, the J gene TRBJ2-1, with a possible D match to TRBD1 (6 bases). CDR3 length: 14 residues. Per germline, CDR1 SGHVS and CDR2 FQNEAQ. Trimming took 6 bases from V and 3 from J, leaving 12 bases between them. The CDR3 here is CASRDRANYNEQFF. CDR3 bases: TGTGCCAGCAGGGACAGAGCTAACTACAATGAGCAGTTCTTC.

The rearrangement uses TRBV20-1 and TRBJ2-5, with D uncertain. Germline values: CDR1 DFQATT, CDR2 SNEGSKA (reference sequence). V lost 0 bases and J lost 5, with 4 bases in between. This CDR3 has 11 residues. The DNA of the CDR3 is TGCAGTGCTAGAGATCAGGAGACCCAGTACTTC. Translation: CSARDQETQYF.

The chain uses TRBV30 and TRBJ2-2, with a tentative D call TRBD1 (6 bases). The CDR3 is 16 amino acids. V lost 6 bases to trimming and J lost 1 base, with 18 bases between them. Germline CDR1 reads GTSNPN; CDR2 reads SVGIG (reference sequence). CDR3 in amino acids: CACLTGPLGNTGELFF. CDR3 coding DNA: TGTGCCTGCCTGACAGGACCACTTGGGAACACCGGGGAGCTGTTTTTT.

This rearrangement joins TRBV3-1 (or the pseudogene TRBV3-2) to TRBJ1-6; 9 bases map to TRBD1. The CDR3 is made up of 15 amino acids. CDR1 LGHDT and CDR2 YNNKEL come from the germline V gene (reference sequence). V lost 2 bases and J lost 10; bases outside the gene matches: 6. For the CDR3, the DNA is TGTGCCAGCAGCCAAATGACAGGGGGTAAATCACCCCTCCACTTT. Amino acid sequence: CASSQMTGGKSPLHF.

This chain connects TRBV12-3 or TRBV12-4 to TRBJ2-7, with D perhaps matching TRBD2 (5 bases). Trimming stripped 8 bases from V and 6 bases from J, with 14 bases between. CDR3 length: 12 residues. This CDR3 reads CASRGAEAEQYF. For the CDR3, the DNA is TGTGCCAGCCGGGGAGCAGAGGCCGAGCAGTACTTC.

Worth noting for this clone: Sequence at one end of the junction differs from germline and may be a read error. This sequence joins TRBV12-3 or TRBV12-4 and TRBJ1-6, with 8 bases matching TRBD1. This CDR3 is built from 12 residues. CDR3 DNA sequence: TGTGCCAGCAGCCCAGGGGGCAATCTCCTAAACTTT. It specifies CASSPGGNLLNF.

The rearrangement links TRBV5-1 to TRBJ2-7; tentative D call: TRBD1 (5 bases). V was clipped by 4 bases and J by 0 bases, with 11 bases between them. Germline CDR1 SGHRS, CDR2 YFSETQ. The CDR3 consists of 14 residues. CDR3 coding DNA: TGCGCCAGCAGCCAGGGCGGCAGCTCCTACGAGCAGTACTTC. Translation: CASSQGGSSYEQYF.

The chain carries TRBV30 and TRBJ2-7; TRBD2 is a possible D gene (6 bases). V shed 2 bases and J shed 5 bases, with 19 bases lying between them. The CDR3 is 15 amino acids. Germline V gene lookup returns CDR1 GTSNPN and CDR2 SVGIG (reference sequence). CDR3 sequence (DNA): TGTGCCTGGAGTAAAGGAGGGGTTAAACGGGACGAGCAGTACTTC. Translation gives CAWSKGGVKRDEQYF.

This clone was seen a few times. This rearrangement joins TRBV4-1 to TRBJ2-2, with 14 bases aligning to TRBD2. Losses at the gene ends were 4 bases for V and 6 bases for J; bases not matched to a gene: 4. Per the germline V gene, CDR1 is MGHRA and CDR2 is YSYEKL. This CDR3 contains 16 residues. CDR3 in amino acids: CASSLGTSGSPGELFF. CDR3 bases: TGCGCCAGCAGCCTCGGGACTAGCGGGAGCCCCGGGGAGCTGTTTTTT.

The rearrangement links TRBV5-1 to TRBJ1-6; D is unresolved. The germline gives CDR1 SGHRS, CDR2 YFSETQ. V gave up 0 bases and J gave up 10 bases, with 8 bases separating them. The CDR3 sequence is 13 residues long. The CDR3 DNA is TGCGCCAGCAGCTTGGGACTGTTATCACCCCTCCACTTT. Amino acids: CASSLGLLSPLHF.

The chain employs TRBV28 and TRBJ2-7, with D possibly TRBD1 on 6 matching bases. V lost 5 bases and J lost 3, with 14 bases in between. The germline V gene has CDR1 MDHEN and CDR2 SYDVKM. The CDR3 consists of 14 residues. The CDR3 nucleotides are TGTGCCAGCAGTGGGACACCCAGATACTACGAGCAGTACTTC. It specifies CASSGTPRYYEQYF.

The V call is TRBV23-1, the J call TRBJ1-1, with D tentatively TRBD1 (5 bases). TRBV23-1 is filed as an ORF, its function uncertain. The CDR3 covers 17 residues. Deletions cut 0 bases from V and 0 bases from J, with 14 bases between. The CDR3 here is CASSQSSGHPMNTEAFF. The CDR3 nucleotides read TGCGCCAGCAGTCAATCGTCAGGGCATCCAATGAACACTGAAGCTTTCTTT.

This chain links TRBV19 with TRBJ2-7; a possible D gene is TRBD1 (6 bases). CDR1 and CDR2 (germline): LNHDA, SQIVND (reference sequence). CDR3 length equals 15 residues. V lost 5 bases and J 3 bases, leaving 17 bases between the germline ends. The CDR3 nucleotides are TGTGCCAGTAGTCCCAGCCGCGGCAGGGGCTACGAGCAGTACTTC. It specifies CASSPSRGRGYEQYF. The entire variable domain, with the rest obtained from reference TRBV19 and TRBJ2-7, is as follows: DGGITQSPKYLFRKEGQNVTLSCEQNLNHDAMYWYRQDPGQGLRLIYYSQIVNDFQKGDIAEGYSVSREKKESFPLTVTSAQKNPTAFYLCASSPSRGRGYEQYFGPGTRLTVT.

This chain connects TRBV7-3 to TRBJ2-3; 7 bases line up with TRBD2. J was trimmed by 4 bases and V by 0 bases; bases with no gene match: 13. This CDR3 has 18 residues. CDR1 SGHTA and CDR2 FQGTGA come from the germline V gene. CDR3 DNA: TGTGCCAGCAGCTTAACTCCCCCTGGCGGGAGTGCTGCAGATACGCAGTATTTT. Protein: CASSLTPPGGSAADTQYF.

CDR3 loop: CASSLLGTRYGYTF. CDR3 bases: TGTGCCAGCAGTTTATTGGGGACAAGATATGGCTACACCTTC. The gene calls are TRBV28 and TRBJ1-2; possible D gene TRBD1, 6 bases. Trimming took off 1 base at V and 5 bases at J, with 11 bases between the two ends. The CDR3 covers 14 residues. CDR1 is MDHEN and CDR2 is SYDVKM in the germline V gene.

The V and J genes are TRBV28 and TRBJ2-7; maybe TRBD1 (5 bases). V lost 3 bases to trimming and J lost 4 bases, with 16 bases between them. CDR3 length equals 15 residues. Germline V CDR1 and CDR2: MDHEN, SYDVKM. The CDR3 spells CASSFRGTQKYEQYF. The CDR3 DNA follows: TGTGCCAGCAGTTTTAGGGGAACTCAGAAGTACGAGCAGTACTTC.

This clone appeared a single time. This chain connects TRBV6-5 to TRBJ2-1, with 9 bases aligning to TRBD2. The CDR3 runs 15 residues. The germline gives CDR1 MNHEY, CDR2 SVGAGI. With 4 bases clipped from V and 7 bases from J, the junction kept 8 bases outside the gene matches. The CDR3, as DNA: TGTGCCAGCAGTTCTACTAGCGGGCTGCGGAATGAGCAGTTCTTC. Translated: CASSSTSGLRNEQFF.

V and J are TRBV6-5 and TRBJ1-2, with a possible D match to TRBD1 (5 bases). V shed 6 bases and J shed 4 bases, with 15 bases lying between them. Germline CDR1 is MNHEY and CDR2 is SVGAGI. This CDR3 spans 14 amino acids. The CDR3 reads CASRPRGGFYGYTF. CDR3 in DNA: TGTGCCAGCAGGCCGAGGGGAGGTTTCTATGGCTACACCTTC.

CDR3 DNA sequence: TGTGCCAGCAGTGAATCAGCGCAGGGGGCTGAAGCTTTCTTT. Protein: CASSESAQGAEAFF. This chain connects TRBV2 to TRBJ1-1; 7 nucleotides line up with TRBD1. CDR3 length: 14 amino acids. Trimming removed 2 bases from V and 6 bases from J; junction bases left unmatched: 6. Germline V gene sequence: CDR1 SNHLY, CDR2 FYNNEI.

This clone was seen only a few times. This sequence joins TRBV19 and TRBJ2-1; D is ambiguous. This CDR3 is 14 amino acids long. Trimming removed 6 bases at V and 0 bases at J, with 9 bases between. CDR1 LNHDA and CDR2 SQIVND come from the germline V gene (reference sequence). This CDR3 reads CASSPMSSYNEQFF. The CDR3 DNA sequence: TGTGCCAGTAGCCCCATGAGCTCCTACAATGAGCAGTTCTTC.